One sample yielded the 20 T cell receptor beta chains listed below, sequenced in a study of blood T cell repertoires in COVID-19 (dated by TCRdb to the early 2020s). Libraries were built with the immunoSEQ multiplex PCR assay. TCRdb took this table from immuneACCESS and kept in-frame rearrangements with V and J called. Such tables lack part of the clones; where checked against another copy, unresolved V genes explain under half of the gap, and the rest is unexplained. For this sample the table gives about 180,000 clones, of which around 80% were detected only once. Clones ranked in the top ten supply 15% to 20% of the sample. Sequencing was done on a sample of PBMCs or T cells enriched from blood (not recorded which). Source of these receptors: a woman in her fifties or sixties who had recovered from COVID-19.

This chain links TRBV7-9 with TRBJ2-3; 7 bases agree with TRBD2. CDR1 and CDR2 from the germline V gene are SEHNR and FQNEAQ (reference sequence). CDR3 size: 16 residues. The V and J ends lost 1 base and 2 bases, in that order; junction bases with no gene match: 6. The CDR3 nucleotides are TGTGCCAGCAGCTTAGGGGCTAGCGGAAACACAGATACGCAGTATTTT. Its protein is CASSLGASGNTDTQYF.

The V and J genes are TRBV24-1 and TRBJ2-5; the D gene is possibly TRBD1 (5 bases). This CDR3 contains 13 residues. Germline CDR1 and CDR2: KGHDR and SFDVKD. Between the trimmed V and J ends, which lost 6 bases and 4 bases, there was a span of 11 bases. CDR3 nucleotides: TGTGCCACCAGTAAGGGTAGGGGAGAGACCCAGTACTTC. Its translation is CATSKGRGETQYF.

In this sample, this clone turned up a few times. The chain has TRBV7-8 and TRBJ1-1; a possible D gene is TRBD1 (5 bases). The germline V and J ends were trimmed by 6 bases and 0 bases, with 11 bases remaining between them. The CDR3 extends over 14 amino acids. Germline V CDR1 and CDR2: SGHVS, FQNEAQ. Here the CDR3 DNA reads TGTGCCAGCAGGGGGCAGCCCCTGAACACTGAAGCTTTCTTT. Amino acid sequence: CASRGQPLNTEAFF.

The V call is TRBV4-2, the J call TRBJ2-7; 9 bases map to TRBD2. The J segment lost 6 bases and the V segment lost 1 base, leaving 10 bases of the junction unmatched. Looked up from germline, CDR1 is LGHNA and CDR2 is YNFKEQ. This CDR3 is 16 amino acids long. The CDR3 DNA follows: TGTGCCAGCAGCCAAGTATCTGTAGCGGGAGCTCGCGAGCAGTACTTC. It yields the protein CASSQVSVAGAREQYF.

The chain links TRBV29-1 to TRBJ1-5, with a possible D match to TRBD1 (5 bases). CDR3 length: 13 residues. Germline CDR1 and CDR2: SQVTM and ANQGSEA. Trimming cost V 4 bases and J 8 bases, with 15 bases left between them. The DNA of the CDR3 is TGCAGCGTTGGTACGAGGGGAGGGGAGCCCCAGCATTTT. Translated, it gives CSVGTRGGEPQHF.

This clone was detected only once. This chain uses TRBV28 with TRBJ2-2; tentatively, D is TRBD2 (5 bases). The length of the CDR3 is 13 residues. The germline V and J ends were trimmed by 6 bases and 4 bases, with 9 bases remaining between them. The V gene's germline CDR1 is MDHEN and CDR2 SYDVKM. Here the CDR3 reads CASRLGSTGELFF. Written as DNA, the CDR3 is TGTGCCAGCAGACTAGGCAGCACCGGGGAGCTGTTTTTT.

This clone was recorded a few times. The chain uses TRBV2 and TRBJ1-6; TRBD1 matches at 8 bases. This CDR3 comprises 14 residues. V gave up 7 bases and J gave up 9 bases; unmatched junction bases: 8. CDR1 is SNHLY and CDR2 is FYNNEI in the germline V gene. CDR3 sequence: CASTRTGLGSPLHF. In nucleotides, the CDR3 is TGTGCCAGCACCAGGACAGGGTTAGGTTCACCCCTCCACTTT. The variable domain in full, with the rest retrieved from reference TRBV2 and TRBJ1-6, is EPEVTQTPSHQVTQMGQEVILRCVPISNHLYFYWYRQILGQKVEFLVSFYNNEISEKSEIFDDQFSVERPDGSNFTLKIRSTKLEDSAMYFCASTRTGLGSPLHFGNGTRLTVT.

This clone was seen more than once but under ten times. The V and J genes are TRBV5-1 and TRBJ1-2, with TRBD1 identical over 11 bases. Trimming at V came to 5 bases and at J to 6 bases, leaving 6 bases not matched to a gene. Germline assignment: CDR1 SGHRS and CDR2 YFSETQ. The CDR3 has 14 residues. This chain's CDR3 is CASRAGQGADGYTF. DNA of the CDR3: TGCGCCAGCAGGGCCGGACAGGGGGCAGATGGCTACACCTTC.

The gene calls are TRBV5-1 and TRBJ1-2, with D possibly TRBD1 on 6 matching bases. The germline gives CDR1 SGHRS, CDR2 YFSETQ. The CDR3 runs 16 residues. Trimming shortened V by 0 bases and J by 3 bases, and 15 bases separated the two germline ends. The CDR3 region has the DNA TGCGCCAGCAGCTTGGCGGGGGGGCGGACGGACTATGGCTACACCTTC. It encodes CASSLAGGRTDYGYTF.

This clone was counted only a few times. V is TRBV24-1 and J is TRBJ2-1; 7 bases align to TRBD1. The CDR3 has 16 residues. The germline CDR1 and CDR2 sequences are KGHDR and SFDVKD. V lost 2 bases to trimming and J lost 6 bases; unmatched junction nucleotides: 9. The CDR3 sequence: CATSDSSTGFVNEQFF. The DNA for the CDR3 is TGTGCCACCAGTGATTCGTCGACAGGGTTCGTCAATGAGCAGTTCTTC.

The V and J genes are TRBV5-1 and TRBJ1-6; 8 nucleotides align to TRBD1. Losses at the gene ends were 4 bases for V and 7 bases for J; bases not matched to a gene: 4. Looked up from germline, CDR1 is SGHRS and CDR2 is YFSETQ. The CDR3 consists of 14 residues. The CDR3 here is CASSRTGINSPLHF. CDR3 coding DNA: TGCGCCAGCAGCAGGACAGGGATAAATTCACCCCTCCACTTT.

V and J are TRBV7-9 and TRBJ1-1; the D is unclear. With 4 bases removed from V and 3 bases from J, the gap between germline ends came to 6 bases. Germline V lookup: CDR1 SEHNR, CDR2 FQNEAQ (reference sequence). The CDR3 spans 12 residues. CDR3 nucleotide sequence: TGTGCCAGCAGCTACGGGTACACTGAAGCTTTCTTT. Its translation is CASSYGYTEAFF. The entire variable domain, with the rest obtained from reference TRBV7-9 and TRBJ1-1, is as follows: DTGVSQNPRHKITKRGQNVTFRCDPISEHNRLYWYRQTLGQGPEFLTYFQNEAQLEKSRLLSDRFSAERPKGSFSTLEIQRTEQGDSAMYLCASSYGYTEAFFGQGTRLTVV.

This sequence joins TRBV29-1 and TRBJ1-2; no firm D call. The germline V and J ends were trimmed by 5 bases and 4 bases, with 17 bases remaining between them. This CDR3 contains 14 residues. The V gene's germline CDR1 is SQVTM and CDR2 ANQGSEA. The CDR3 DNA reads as TGCAGCGTTAATTGGGTCAGGAAAGGCTATGGCTACACCTTC. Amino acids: CSVNWVRKGYGYTF.

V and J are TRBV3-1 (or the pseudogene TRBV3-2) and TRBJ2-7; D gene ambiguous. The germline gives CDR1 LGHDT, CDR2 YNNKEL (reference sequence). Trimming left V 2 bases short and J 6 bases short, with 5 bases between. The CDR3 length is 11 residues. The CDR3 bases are TGTGCCAGCAGCCAATACTCCGAGCAGTACTTC. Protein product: CASSQYSEQYF.

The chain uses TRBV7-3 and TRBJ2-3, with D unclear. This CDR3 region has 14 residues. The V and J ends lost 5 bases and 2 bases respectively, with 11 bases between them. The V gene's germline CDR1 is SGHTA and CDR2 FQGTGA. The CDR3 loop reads CASSAGLNTDTQYF. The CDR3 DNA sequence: TGTGCCAGCAGCGCCGGGTTGAACACAGATACGCAGTATTTT.

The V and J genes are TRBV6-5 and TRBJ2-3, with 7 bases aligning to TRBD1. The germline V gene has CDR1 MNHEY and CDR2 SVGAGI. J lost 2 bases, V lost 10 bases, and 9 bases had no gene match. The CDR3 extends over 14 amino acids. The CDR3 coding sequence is TGTGCCACCCGGGACAGACAACACACAGATACGCAGTATTTT. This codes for CATRDRQHTDTQYF.

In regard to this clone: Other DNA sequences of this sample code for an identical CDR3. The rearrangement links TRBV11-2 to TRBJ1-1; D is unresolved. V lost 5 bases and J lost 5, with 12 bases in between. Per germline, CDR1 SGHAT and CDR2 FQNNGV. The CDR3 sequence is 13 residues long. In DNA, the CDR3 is TGTGCCAGCAGCCTCCAAGGAGGTACTGAAGCTTTCTTT. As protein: CASSLQGGTEAFF. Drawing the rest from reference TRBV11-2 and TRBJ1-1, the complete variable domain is EAGVAQSPRYKIIEKRQSVAFWCNPISGHATLYWYQQILGQGPKLLIQFQNNGVVDDSQLPKDRFSAERLKGVDSTLKIQPAKLEDSAVYLCASSLQGGTEAFFGQGTRLTVV.

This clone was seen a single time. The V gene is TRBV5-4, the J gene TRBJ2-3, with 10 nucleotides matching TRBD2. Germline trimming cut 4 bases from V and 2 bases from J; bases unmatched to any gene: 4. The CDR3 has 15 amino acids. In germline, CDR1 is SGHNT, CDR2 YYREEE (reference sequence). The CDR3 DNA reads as TGTGCCAGCAGCCAGACTAGCGGGTACACAGATACGCAGTATTTT. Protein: CASSQTSGYTDTQYF. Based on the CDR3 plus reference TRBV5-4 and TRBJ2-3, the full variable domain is ETGVTQSPTHLIKTRGQQVTLRCSSQSGHNTVSWYQQALGQGPQFIFQYYREEENGRGNFPPRFSGLQFPNYSSELNVNALELDDSALYLCASSQTSGYTDTQYFGPGTRLTVL.

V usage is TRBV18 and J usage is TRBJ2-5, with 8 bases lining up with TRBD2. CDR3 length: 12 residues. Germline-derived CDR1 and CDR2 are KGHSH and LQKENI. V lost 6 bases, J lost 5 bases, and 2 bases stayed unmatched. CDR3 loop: CASSPGGETQYF. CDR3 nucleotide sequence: TGTGCCAGCTCCCCGGGGGGGGAGACCCAGTACTTC.

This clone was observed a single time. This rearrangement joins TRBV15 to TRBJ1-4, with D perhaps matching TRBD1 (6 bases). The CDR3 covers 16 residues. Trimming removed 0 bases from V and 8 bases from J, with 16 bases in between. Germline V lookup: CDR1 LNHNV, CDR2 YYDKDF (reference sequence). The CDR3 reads CATSRDAAGVNEKLFF. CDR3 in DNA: TGTGCCACCAGCAGAGATGCGGCAGGGGTGAACGAAAAACTGTTTTTT.